These 12 T cell receptor beta chains were sequenced from one sample in a study of blood T cell repertoires in COVID-19. Using immunoSEQ multiplex PCR, the repertoire was profiled, and TCRdb retains in-frame clones only, with some absent. The sample comprises 150,000 to 180,000 clones, about 90% of which are singletons, and roughly 0.54% rests with the top ten. Input material: peripheral blood. These receptors originate from a man aged 50 or older with acute or convalescent COVID-19.

This chain joins TRBV4-1 and TRBJ1-2; D unclear. The CDR3 is 16 residues long. The V end was cut by 0 bases, the J end by 0 bases, with 11 bases between. Germline CDR1 reads MGHRA; CDR2 reads YSYEKL. As DNA, the CDR3 is TGCGCCAGCAGCCAAGACGGAAAGGCGGCTAACTATGGCTACACCTTC. Its translation: CASSQDGKAANYGYTF.

The genes are TRBV27 and TRBJ2-7, with TRBD1 identical over 7 bases. CDR1 MNHEY and CDR2 SMNVEV come from the germline V gene (reference sequence). The V segment lost 3 bases and the J segment 3 bases; nucleotides outside the gene matches: 11. CDR3 length: 16 amino acids. The CDR3 DNA follows: TGTGCCAGCAGTTTCGGATCGCGACAGGGATACTACGAGCAGTACTTC. Protein sequence: CASSFGSRQGYYEQYF.

The chain is built from TRBV9 and TRBJ1-2; a weak D match, TRBD1 (5 bases). This CDR3 spans 15 amino acids. Looked up from germline, CDR1 is SGDLS and CDR2 is YYNGEE. V was pared by 1 base and J by 4 bases, with 14 bases between. The CDR3 DNA reads as TGTGCCAGCAGCGTAAACCCGGGGGGAAGCTATGGCTACACCTTC. It yields the protein CASSVNPGGSYGYTF.

V is TRBV27 and J is TRBJ2-3; 9 positions agree with TRBD2. The J segment lost 7 bases and the V segment lost 0 bases, leaving 8 bases of the junction unmatched. The CDR3 has 16 residues. Germline assignment: CDR1 MNHEY and CDR2 SMNVEV (reference sequence). CDR3 amino acids: CASSLSSSGIEHTQYF. The CDR3 DNA reads as TGTGCCAGCAGTTTATCTTCTAGCGGGATAGAGCATACGCAGTATTTT.

The rearrangement links TRBV11-2 to TRBJ1-1; TRBD1 matches 8 bases. The CDR3 loop spans 18 amino acids. Per the germline V gene, CDR1 is SGHAT and CDR2 is FQNNGV. The trim removed 7 bases at V and 1 base at J, leaving 17 bases unmatched. DNA for the CDR3: TGTGCCAGCACCCCAGTGGGGGCAGGGGGCTTGGGGAACACTGAAGCTTTCTTT. Residues: CASTPVGAGGLGNTEAFF.

The chain joins TRBV2 to TRBJ1-5; the D is unclear. Germline loops: CDR1 SNHLY, CDR2 FYNNEI. Trimming pared 1 base from V and 5 bases from J, leaving 12 bases between. The CDR3 runs to 15 residues. In DNA form, the CDR3 reads TGTGCCAGCAGTGAAGGGGTTCCGGGTGATCAGCCCCAGCATTTT. Translating it yields CASSEGVPGDQPQHF.

CDR3 nucleotides: TGTGCCAGCAGCCGGACAGGGTTAGACATTCAGTACTTC. Protein sequence: CASSRTGLDIQYF. The chain joins TRBV5-4 to TRBJ2-4, with TRBD1 matching over 8 bases. V lost 4 bases to trimming and J lost 8 bases; unmatched junction nucleotides: 5. The length of the CDR3 is 13 residues. The germline V gene has CDR1 SGHNT and CDR2 YYREEE (reference sequence).

This chain links TRBV29-1 with TRBJ2-3; 9 bases map to TRBD1. The CDR3 length is 14 residues. Trimming took 4 bases from V and 3 from J; bases not matched to a gene: 5. Germline V CDR1 and CDR2: SQVTM, ANQGSEA. DNA for the CDR3: TGCAGCGTTGGCGGACAGGGGACGACAGATACGCAGTATTTT. Translating it yields CSVGGQGTTDTQYF.

This chain joins TRBV27 and TRBJ1-6; D might be TRBD1 (5 bases). Germline V lookup: CDR1 MNHEY, CDR2 SMNVEV (reference sequence). This CDR3 comprises 15 residues. Trimming left V 6 bases short and J 6 bases short, with 15 bases between. CDR3 in DNA: TGTGCCAGCAGCTCGGGGGTGGGCGGTAATTCACCCCTCCACTTT. This translates into CASSSGVGGNSPLHF.

This chain joins TRBV5-1 and TRBJ1-3; D unresolved. Between the trimmed V and J ends, which lost 0 bases and 4 bases, there was a span of 11 bases. Germline V lookup: CDR1 SGHRS, CDR2 YFSETQ. The CDR3 length is 15 residues. The CDR3 here is CASSLAGISGNTIYF. The DNA of the CDR3 is TGCGCCAGCAGCTTGGCGGGTATTTCCGGAAACACCATATATTTT.

This clone has only one observation. The CDR3 loop is CASSSSVYNSPLHF. CDR3 nucleotides: TGTGCCAGCAGCTCCTCAGTGTATAATTCACCCCTCCACTTT. The chain links TRBV7-2 to TRBJ1-6; D unresolved. This CDR3 contains 14 residues. V lost 4 bases and J 4 bases, leaving 8 bases between the germline ends. Looked up from germline, CDR1 is SGHTA and CDR2 is FQGNSA.

J is TRBJ2-3 and V is TRBV28, with 7 bases identical to TRBD1. In germline, CDR1 is MDHEN, CDR2 SYDVKM. Unmatched junction bases numbered 2, after V lost 2 bases and J lost 3 bases. This CDR3 has 14 residues. CDR3 nucleotide sequence: TGTGCCAGCAGTTTAGAGGGGGCAACAGATACGCAGTATTTT. This gives the protein CASSLEGATDTQYF.